The next 5 T cell receptor beta chains were all read from a single sample in a study of regulatory T cells in long-lasting Graves disease. Sequencing libraries for TCR beta were prepared with iRepertoire HTBI primers and Arm-PCR of CDR3 regions. In TCRdb, the multiplex PCR reads were re-called with MiXCR into one record per CDR3 protein. The sample lists about 450,000 distinct CDR3 sequences, less than 15% occurring once. Time point: newly diagnosed GD, antithyroid drugs for less than 3 months. Extracted RNA from PBMCs served as the source of the TCR library. The same data also contributed to another study, on T cells in Graves' hyperthyroidism and ophthalmopathy.

The material was peripheral blood mononuclear cells (PBMCs), obtained at new diagnosis, from a patient treated with antithyroid drugs. Receptors were obtained from a woman aged 50 to 60 with Graves disease.

The table lists this clonotype with many counts. The V and J genes are TRBV2 and TRBJ2-5; 10 positions agree with TRBD2. V lost 7 bases and J lost 5; bases outside the gene matches: 7. Germline V gives CDR1 SNHLY, CDR2 FYNNEI. The CDR3 extends over 14 amino acids. CDR3 nucleotides: TGTGCCAGCACCCCTAGCGGGAGCTTGGAGACCCAGTACTTC. This encodes CASTPSGSLETQYF.

This clonotype was seen at least ten times. The chain employs TRBV5-1 and TRBJ2-1; 9 bases line up with TRBD2. CDR1 is SGHRS, CDR2 YFSETQ, per germline. This CDR3 is 16 amino acids long. J gave up 4 bases and V 1 base, and 6 bases lay outside the gene matches. Here the CDR3 reads CASSLFSGSLYNEQFF. The CDR3 DNA sequence: TGCGCCAGCAGCTTGTTTAGCGGGAGTTTGTACAATGAGCAGTTCTTC.

CDR3 nucleotide sequence: TGTGCCAGTAACGCAGACAGGAGTAGCACCGGGGAGCTGTTTTTT. The encoded protein is CASNADRSSTGELFF. The V gene is TRBV19, the J gene TRBJ2-2; D perhaps matches TRBD1 (6 bases). The V gene lost 7 bases and the J gene lost 4 bases, with 16 bases spanning the gap. The CDR3 extends over 15 amino acids. Germline V gives CDR1 LNHDA, CDR2 SQIVND (reference sequence).

This clonotype was counted ten times or more. The CDR3 sequence is CASSSAPGLAGGRNEQFF. CDR3 bases: TGTGCCAGCAGCTCGGCCCCGGGACTAGCGGGAGGGCGCAATGAGCAGTTCTTC. The chain carries TRBV11-2 and TRBJ2-1, with TRBD2 matching over 16 bases. The CDR3 sequence is 18 residues long. The germline V gene has CDR1 SGHAT and CDR2 FQNNGV. Germline trimming cut 4 bases from V and 6 bases from J; bases unmatched to any gene: 9.

V is TRBV27 and J is TRBJ1-2; the D is unclear. Germline CDR1 and CDR2: MNHEY and SMNVEV (reference sequence). This CDR3 contains 17 residues. The V and J ends lost 6 bases and 4 bases respectively, with 24 bases between them. The CDR3 sequence: CASRPSRTPPLFYGYTF. CDR3 bases: TGTGCCAGCAGGCCATCCCGGACCCCGCCCCTGTTCTATGGCTACACCTTC.